These 30 T cell receptor beta chains were all obtained from the same sample, sequenced in a study of patients and donors after allogeneic stem cell transplantation (dated by TCRdb to 2018 to 2021). Libraries were constructed by RT-PCR. Data came from a NextSeq 550. TCRdb itself trimmed the public reads at Q25 with fastp, ran MiXCR and retained productive beta chains. Each entry is one CDR3 protein sequence, shown with its most common DNA and genes. The sample table holds more than 850,000 distinct CDR3 sequences, of which roughly 18% were seen once. The ten largest clones add up to about 6% of the sample. Material: blood, either unsorted or a sorted T cell fraction (not recorded which). The receptor source for this set is a human donor who was either an allogeneic HSCT recipient or a stem cell or donor lymphocyte infusion donor (not recorded which). It is not recorded whose cells these are; they may come from a transplant donor.

The rearrangement joins TRBV4-3 to TRBJ1-2; D is undetermined. Germline V CDR1 and CDR2: LGHNA, YSLEER. Trimming stripped 1 base from V and 0 bases from J, with 12 bases between. The CDR3 extends over 16 amino acids. The CDR3 is CASSQAPADSNYGYTF. The CDR3 nucleotides read TGCGCCAGCAGCCAAGCCCCGGCAGATTCTAACTATGGCTACACCTTC.

The chain employs TRBV11-2 and TRBJ2-1; possible D gene TRBD2, 5 bases. Germline V gene lookup returns CDR1 SGHAT and CDR2 FQNNGV. V was cut by 0 bases and J by 10 bases, with 13 bases left in between. CDR3 length: 14 residues. As DNA, the CDR3 is TGTGCCAGCAGCTTAGATCCCGGGGTGGGGGAGCAGTTCTTC. Its translation: CASSLDPGVGEQFF.

This chain links TRBV7-2 with TRBJ1-1, with D tentatively TRBD1 (5 bases). CDR1 and CDR2 (germline): SGHTA, FQGNSA. The length of the CDR3 is 13 residues. Trimming cost V 6 bases and J 8 bases, with 16 bases left between them. CDR3 protein: CASRRGLSSEAFF. The CDR3 region has the DNA TGTGCCAGCAGACGGGGGTTATCTTCCGAAGCTTTCTTT.

Only a few counts were recorded for this clonotype. The chain combines TRBV6-1 with TRBJ2-5, with TRBD2 identical over 7 bases. Trimming took 6 bases from V and 5 from J; bases not matched to a gene: 9. The CDR3 spans 14 residues. CDR1 is MNHNS and CDR2 is SASEGT in the germline V gene. CDR3 residues: CASRRLAPIETQYF. Here the CDR3 DNA reads TGTGCCAGCAGACGACTAGCTCCTATTGAGACCCAGTACTTC.

The V call is TRBV7-9, the J call TRBJ1-1; D remains ambiguous. Germline CDR1 is SEHNR and CDR2 is FQNEAQ (reference sequence). The V and J ends lost 2 bases and 0 bases respectively, with 10 bases between them. The CDR3 length is 15 residues. As DNA, the CDR3 is TGTGCCAGCAGCTTATCGCAGTTTATGAACACTGAAGCTTTCTTT. It specifies CASSLSQFMNTEAFF. The full variable domain, completed using reference TRBV7-9 and TRBJ1-1, is DTGVSQNPRHKITKRGQNVTFRCDPISEHNRLYWYRQTLGQGPEFLTYFQNEAQLEKSRLLSDRFSAERPKGSFSTLEIQRTEQGDSAMYLCASSLSQFMNTEAFFGQGTRLTVV.

Only a few counts were recorded for this clonotype. The chain links TRBV7-3 to TRBJ2-3; the D gene is possibly TRBD1 (5 bases). The CDR3 loop spans 13 amino acids. The germline gives CDR1 SGHTA, CDR2 FQGTGA. V lost 8 bases and J 4 bases, leaving 13 bases between the germline ends. DNA for the CDR3: TGTGCCAGCGCCCATGTAGGGGCAGATACGCAGTATTTT. Its translation: CASAHVGADTQYF.

The sample holds many counts of this clonotype. The chain combines TRBV4-3 with TRBJ1-3; 7 bases align to TRBD1. The length of the CDR3 is 17 residues. Germline lookup yields CDR1 LGHNA and CDR2 YSLEER. The V gene end was trimmed by 3 bases and the J gene end by 2 bases; junction bases not matched to a gene: 10. The CDR3 loop reads CASSQDSRGNPGNTIYF. CDR3 coding DNA: TGCGCCAGCAGCCAGGACTCCAGGGGGAACCCTGGAAACACCATATATTTT.

The chain joins TRBV7-2 to TRBJ1-6; maybe TRBD1 (5 bases). Germline V gives CDR1 SGHTA, CDR2 FQGNSA. V was trimmed by 5 bases and J by 8 bases, leaving 7 bases between them. CDR3 length: 12 residues. The CDR3 coding sequence is TGTGCCAGCAGCGGGGGTGATTCACCCCTCCACTTT. It codes for CASSGGDSPLHF.

The chain uses TRBV5-4 and TRBJ1-2; D not resolved. CDR1 and CDR2 (germline): SGHNT, YYREEE (reference sequence). Trimming removed 0 bases at V and 8 bases at J, with 14 bases between. This CDR3 comprises 14 residues. This CDR3 reads CASSLGVPGEGYTF. The CDR3 DNA is TGTGCCAGCAGCTTGGGGGTACCAGGAGAGGGCTACACCTTC.

This chain links TRBV6-4 with TRBJ1-1; D is unresolved. Germline loops: CDR1 MRHNA, CDR2 SNTAGT. The CDR3 loop spans 15 amino acids. V was pared by 5 bases and J by 4 bases, with 17 bases between. The CDR3 reads CASSQKGPEGTEAFF. In nucleotides, the CDR3 is TGTGCCAGCAGTCAGAAGGGTCCGGAAGGCACTGAAGCTTTCTTT.

The chain joins TRBV7-9 to TRBJ2-2, with 8 bases identical to TRBD2. The germline V gene encodes CDR1 SEHNR and CDR2 FQNEAQ (reference sequence). V shed 7 bases, J shed 0 bases, and the junction held 10 bases outside the gene matches. The length of the CDR3 is 17 residues. CDR3 region: CASTPISGRANTGELFF. For the CDR3, the DNA is TGTGCCAGCACACCCATTTCCGGGAGGGCGAACACCGGGGAGCTGTTTTTT.

This rearrangement joins TRBV3-1 to TRBJ1-2; D ambiguous. The V gene's germline CDR1 is LGHDT and CDR2 YNNKEL (reference sequence). V lost 0 bases and J lost 8, with 19 bases in between. The CDR3 spans 16 residues. The DNA of the CDR3 is TGTGCCAGCAGCCAAGATGAGATCGGGTTCAGCGTCGGCTACACCTTC. It encodes CASSQDEIGFSVGYTF. Full variable domain (missing parts from reference TRBV3-1 and TRBJ1-2): DTAVSQTPKYLVTQMGNDKSIKCEQNLGHDTMYWYKQDSKKFLKIMFSYNNKELIINETVPNRFSPKSPDKAHLNLHINSLELGDSAVYFCASSQDEIGFSVGYTFGSGTRLTVV.

The V call is TRBV20-1, the J call TRBJ2-1, with D unresolved. The CDR3 is 15 amino acids. V was clipped by 2 bases and J by 4 bases, with 15 bases between them. CDR1 and CDR2 from the germline V gene are DFQATT and SNEGSKA (reference sequence). The CDR3 sequence: CSARPSLAIYNEQFF. Here the CDR3 DNA reads TGCAGTGCTAGACCAAGTTTGGCGATTTACAATGAGCAGTTCTTC.

The rearrangement joins TRBV20-1 to TRBJ2-3; D gene uncertain. V lost 6 bases and J 1 base, leaving 11 bases between the germline ends. There are 13 residues in the CDR3. Germline CDR1 reads DFQATT; CDR2 reads SNEGSKA (reference sequence). DNA of the CDR3: TGCAGTGCCCGAGCGAGAGGCACAGATACGCAGTATTTT. Translation: CSARARGTDTQYF.

The gene calls are TRBV7-3 and TRBJ2-7; TRBD2 matches 9 bases. The length of the CDR3 is 15 residues. The germline V gene has CDR1 SGHTA and CDR2 FQGTGA. V was pared by 2 bases and J by 5 bases, with 7 bases of the junction left unmatched. The CDR3 loop reads CASSLGLAGWNEQYF. For the CDR3, the DNA is TGTGCCAGCAGCTTAGGGCTAGCGGGATGGAACGAGCAGTACTTC.

This clonotype was recorded a few times. CDR3 bases: TGTGCCACCTTGGGGACTGAAGCTTTCTTT. Translation: CATLGTEAFF. The rearrangement joins TRBV10-3 to TRBJ1-1; D is undetermined. The length of the CDR3 is 10 residues. Trimming removed 10 bases from V and 5 bases from J, with 8 bases in between. The germline V gene encodes CDR1 ENHRY and CDR2 SYGVKD.

The chain joins TRBV11-2 to TRBJ2-5; D unclear. Germline CDR1 SGHAT, CDR2 FQNNGV. With 2 bases removed from V and 2 bases from J, the gap between germline ends came to 12 bases. This CDR3 has 15 amino acids. CDR3 sequence reads: CASSLIGPLQETQYF. CDR3 nucleotides: TGTGCCAGCAGCTTAATAGGCCCGCTACAAGAGACCCAGTACTTC. Complete variable domain (other parts from reference TRBV11-2 and TRBJ2-5): EAGVAQSPRYKIIEKRQSVAFWCNPISGHATLYWYQQILGQGPKLLIQFQNNGVVDDSQLPKDRFSAERLKGVDSTLKIQPAKLEDSAVYLCASSLIGPLQETQYFGPGTRLLVL.

The chain joins TRBV20-1 to TRBJ2-7, with 12 bases aligning to TRBD2. The J segment lost 2 bases and the V segment lost 5 bases, leaving 13 bases of the junction unmatched. This CDR3 has 17 amino acids. CDR1 is DFQATT and CDR2 is SNEGSKA in the germline V gene (reference sequence). CDR3 nucleotides: TGCAGTGCTGTATCACTTCGTCGACTAGCGGGGGCCTACGAGCAGTACTTC. As protein: CSAVSLRRLAGAYEQYF.

In its sample, this clonotype was seen a few times. This chain joins TRBV12-3 or TRBV12-4 and TRBJ2-7; 8 bases fit TRBD1. The CDR3 loop spans 15 amino acids. J was trimmed by 4 bases and V by 3 bases; bases with no gene match: 8. CDR3 bases: TGTGCCAGCAGTTTTACACAGGGGGTGCCGTACGAGCAGTACTTC. It is translated as CASSFTQGVPYEQYF.

Only a few counts were recorded for this clonotype. The chain carries TRBV4-2 and TRBJ1-2, with a weak D call TRBD1 (6 bases). V lost 0 bases to trimming and J lost 5 bases, with 16 bases between them. The CDR3 consists of 16 residues. Germline loops: CDR1 LGHNA, CDR2 YNFKEQ. CDR3 sequence reads: CASSQDFTGGLYGYTF. In DNA form, the CDR3 reads TGTGCCAGCAGCCAAGATTTCACGGGGGGGCTTTATGGCTACACCTTC.

This clonotype was detected once. The genes are TRBV6-5 and TRBJ1-2; 7 nucleotides match TRBD1. The CDR3 runs 16 residues. J was trimmed by 1 base and V by 4 bases; bases with no gene match: 9. The germline CDR1 and CDR2 sequences are MNHEY and SVGAGI. CDR3 amino acids: CASSSRTGQSNYGYTF. The CDR3, as DNA: TGTGCCAGCAGTTCCCGAACGGGACAGAGTAACTATGGCTACACCTTC.

This chain joins TRBV5-1 and TRBJ1-3; no reliable D call. Trimming pared 0 bases from V and 0 bases from J, leaving 7 bases between. This CDR3 spans 15 amino acids. The germline V gene encodes CDR1 SGHRS and CDR2 YFSETQ. The CDR3 reads CASSLVGTSGNTIYF. The CDR3 bases are TGCGCCAGCAGCTTGGTTGGAACCTCTGGAAACACCATATATTTT.

The rearrangement links TRBV5-1 to TRBJ2-3; perhaps D is TRBD1 or TRBD2 (5 bases each). CDR1 is SGHRS, CDR2 YFSETQ, per germline. V gave up 4 bases and J gave up 6 bases, with 18 bases separating them. The CDR3 spans 15 residues. The CDR3 sequence: CASSPGLLGADTQYF. DNA for the CDR3: TGCGCCAGCAGCCCGGGCCTCCTCGGGGCGGATACGCAGTATTTT.

This clonotype was recorded a few times. The CDR3 protein is CASSLSQERSYEQYF. DNA for the CDR3: TGTGCCAGCAGCTTAAGCCAGGAGAGATCCTACGAGCAGTACTTC. V usage is TRBV5-6 and J usage is TRBJ2-7; no clear D. V lost 2 bases, J lost 1 base, and 13 bases lay in between. Looked up from germline, CDR1 is SGHDT and CDR2 is YYEEEE. The CDR3 runs to 15 residues.

For this clonotype: The CDR3 ends on some other residue instead of the conserved phenylalanine or tryptophan, so this is likely a read error. The chain combines TRBV11-2 with TRBJ1-1, with no clear D. V lost 1 base and J 6 bases, leaving 12 bases between the germline ends. Germline V CDR1 and CDR2: SGHAT, FQNNGV. The CDR3 has 14 amino acids. CDR3 amino acids: CASSLVGLEAEAFL. DNA for the CDR3: TGTGCCAGCAGCTTAGTAGGCCTAGAGGCTGAAGCTTTCTTA.

The chain employs TRBV20-1 and TRBJ2-7; TRBD2 agrees at 9 bases. The junction had 7 bases not matched to a gene; V was cut back by 5 bases and J by 2 bases. Germline V CDR1 and CDR2: DFQATT, SNEGSKA (reference sequence). The CDR3 runs to 14 residues. CDR3 protein: CSAPRTSVTYEQYF. CDR3 nucleotide sequence: TGCAGTGCTCCGAGGACTAGCGTTACCTACGAGCAGTACTTC.

V usage is TRBV4-2 and J usage is TRBJ1-2; D is undetermined. CDR1 and CDR2 (germline): LGHNA, YNFKEQ. The CDR3 sequence is 14 residues long. Trimming left V 0 bases short and J 10 bases short, with 15 bases between. The chain's CDR3 is CASSQDTSLLTYTF. CDR3 DNA: TGTGCCAGCAGCCAAGATACCTCTCTGCTAACCTACACCTTC.

This clonotype was recorded only once. This rearrangement joins TRBV27 to TRBJ1-2, with TRBD1 as a possible D gene (6 bases). The V and J ends lost 0 bases and 4 bases respectively, with 12 bases between them. CDR1 and CDR2 (germline): MNHEY, SMNVEV (reference sequence). The CDR3 is 15 amino acids. CDR3: CASSLSTLRGYGYTF. CDR3 bases: TGTGCCAGCAGTTTATCAACCCTCAGGGGCTATGGCTACACCTTC.

This clonotype occurred many times. The CDR3, as DNA: TGCGCCAGCAGCATCGGGTCTACCTCCTACGAGCAGTACTTC. Its protein is CASSIGSTSYEQYF. The chain combines TRBV5-1 with TRBJ2-7; D call uncertain. Trimming shortened V by 4 bases and J by 0 bases, and 11 bases separated the two germline ends. The V gene's germline CDR1 is SGHRS and CDR2 YFSETQ. CDR3 size: 14 residues.

This clonotype was recorded many times. The chain carries TRBV12-3 or TRBV12-4 and TRBJ2-2; D is undetermined. This CDR3 contains 15 residues. The germline V and J ends were trimmed by 5 bases and 6 bases, with 16 bases remaining between them. CDR3 sequence (DNA): TGTGCCAGCAGTCCTCGTCCAACGTCCCCCGGGGAGCTGTTTTTT. Translating it yields CASSPRPTSPGELFF.